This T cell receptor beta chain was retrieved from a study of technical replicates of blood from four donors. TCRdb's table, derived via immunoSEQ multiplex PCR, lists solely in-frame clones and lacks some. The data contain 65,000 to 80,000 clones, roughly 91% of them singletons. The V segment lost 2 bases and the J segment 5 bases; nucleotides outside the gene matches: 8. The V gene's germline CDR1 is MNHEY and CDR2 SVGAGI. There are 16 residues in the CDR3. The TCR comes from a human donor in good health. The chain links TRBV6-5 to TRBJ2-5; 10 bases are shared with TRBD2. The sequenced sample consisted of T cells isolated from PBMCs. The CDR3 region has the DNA TGTGCCAGCAGTTACCTTCTAGCGGGAGCTGGGGAGACCCAGTACTTC. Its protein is CASSYLLAGAGETQYF.